Listed below are T cell receptor beta chains from one sample, sequenced in a study of blood T cells in healthy people across ages. TCRdb independently ran MiXCR on the 5' RACE reads; one entry per CDR3 protein. Seen here are roughly 2 million distinct CDR3 sequences, roughly 52% observed once, and the top ten hold roughly 2.1%. The sample consisted of blood. The receptor set was obtained from a woman aged 40 to 55 in good health. Both conserved end residues are part of each CDR3. Each record gives: CDR3 protein, V gene, J gene.

CDR3 protein: CASSLMGLSHIQYF
V gene: TRBV7-2
J gene: TRBJ2-4

CDR3 protein: CASSFLADKYNEQFF
V gene: TRBV28
J gene: TRBJ2-1

CDR3 protein: CASRWSGTGSYEQNF
V gene: TRBV2
J gene: TRBJ2-7

CDR3 protein: CASSGLQASGETQYF
V gene: TRBV2
J gene: TRBJ2-5

CDR3 protein: CATSDRTGAGETQYF
V gene: TRBV24-1
J gene: TRBJ2-5

CDR3 protein: CASSSGQGVRTQYF
V gene: TRBV7-2
J gene: .

CDR3 protein: CASSLALYEQFF
V gene: TRBV7-2
J gene: TRBJ2-1

CDR3 protein: CASTGQNYGREYF
V gene: TRBV6-2/TRBV6-3
J gene: TRBJ2-7

CDR3 protein: CATFFGLSALWRGYTF
V gene: TRBV6-2/TRBV6-3
J gene: TRBJ1-2

CDR3 protein: CASSLLTGGGNNEQFF
V gene: TRBV5-6
J gene: TRBJ2-1

CDR3 protein: CASRMSTDTQYF
V gene: TRBV7-2
J gene: TRBJ2-3

CDR3 protein: CASSQLLWNTEAFF
V gene: TRBV4-3
J gene: TRBJ1-1

CDR3 protein: CASSFGRVSNQPQHF
V gene: TRBV5-1
J gene: TRBJ1-5

CDR3 protein: CSARPGRGVTETQYF
V gene: TRBV20-1
J gene: TRBJ2-5

CDR3 protein: CASSQEGLHEQYF
V gene: TRBV4-3
J gene: TRBJ2-7

CDR3 protein: CASSVGGTGGQNEQFF
V gene: TRBV9
J gene: TRBJ2-1

CDR3 protein: CASSPYRGGYTF
V gene: TRBV7-2
J gene: TRBJ1-2

CDR3 protein: CASSLTLQGARGEQYF
V gene: TRBV27
J gene: .

CDR3 protein: CSARTGDGDGYTF
V gene: TRBV20-1
J gene: TRBJ1-2

CDR3 protein: CASSQSNRGYEQYF
V gene: TRBV4-3
J gene: TRBJ2-7

CDR3 protein: CASSEGAGSDTQYF
V gene: TRBV2
J gene: TRBJ2-3

CDR3 protein: CSSEIGSPLHF
V gene: TRBV20-1
J gene: TRBJ1-6

CDR3 protein: CASSRGWASSTDTQYF
V gene: TRBV7-2
J gene: TRBJ2-3

CDR3 protein: CASSLEQGAGANVLTF
V gene: TRBV5-1
J gene: TRBJ2-6

CDR3 protein: CASSPQALRGGPDTQYF
V gene: TRBV7-2
J gene: TRBJ2-3

CDR3 protein: CASSLDRDRSCEQYF
V gene: TRBV7-9
J gene: .

CDR3 protein: CSKDRVQYNEQFF
V gene: TRBV20-1
J gene: TRBJ2-1

CDR3 protein: CASSLAQGMYEQYF
V gene: TRBV7-2
J gene: TRBJ2-7

CDR3 protein: CSAYQGKLFF
V gene: TRBV29-1
J gene: TRBJ1-4

CDR3 protein: CASSLATSGSYQETQYF
V gene: TRBV12-3/TRBV12-4
J gene: TRBJ2-5

CDR3 protein: CSVEMIKKGAFF
V gene: TRBV29-1
J gene: TRBJ1-1

CDR3 protein: CSARDYSGQMIHEQYF
V gene: TRBV20-1
J gene: TRBJ2-7

CDR3 protein: CASSPSTSGNQPQHF
V gene: TRBV28
J gene: TRBJ1-5

CDR3 protein: CASSPVGASGGPARTDTQYF
V gene: TRBV7-2
J gene: TRBJ2-3

CDR3 protein: CASSLNTATNYGYTF
V gene: TRBV5-1
J gene: TRBJ1-2

CDR3 protein: CASSQDGRVTGQYF
V gene: TRBV4-3
J gene: TRBJ2-4

CDR3 protein: CASTVDGVGETQYF
V gene: TRBV7-9
J gene: TRBJ2-5

CDR3 protein: CASSTDPSGGAKETQYF
V gene: TRBV5-1
J gene: TRBJ2-5

CDR3 protein: CATQATGAGYTF
V gene: TRBV19
J gene: TRBJ1-2

CDR3 protein: CASSGAGAGQGYTF
V gene: TRBV27
J gene: TRBJ1-2

CDR3 protein: CASSRRGTGGTGSGANVLTF
V gene: TRBV27
J gene: TRBJ2-6

CDR3 protein: CASSLGRGALNEQFF
V gene: TRBV7-2
J gene: TRBJ2-1

CDR3 protein: CASSLGHFRGQGELGEQFF
V gene: TRBV5-1
J gene: TRBJ2-1

CDR3 protein: CSVEGTGGTQYF
V gene: TRBV29-1
J gene: TRBJ2-5

CDR3 protein: CASSFSGGPLNTEAFF
V gene: TRBV28
J gene: TRBJ1-1